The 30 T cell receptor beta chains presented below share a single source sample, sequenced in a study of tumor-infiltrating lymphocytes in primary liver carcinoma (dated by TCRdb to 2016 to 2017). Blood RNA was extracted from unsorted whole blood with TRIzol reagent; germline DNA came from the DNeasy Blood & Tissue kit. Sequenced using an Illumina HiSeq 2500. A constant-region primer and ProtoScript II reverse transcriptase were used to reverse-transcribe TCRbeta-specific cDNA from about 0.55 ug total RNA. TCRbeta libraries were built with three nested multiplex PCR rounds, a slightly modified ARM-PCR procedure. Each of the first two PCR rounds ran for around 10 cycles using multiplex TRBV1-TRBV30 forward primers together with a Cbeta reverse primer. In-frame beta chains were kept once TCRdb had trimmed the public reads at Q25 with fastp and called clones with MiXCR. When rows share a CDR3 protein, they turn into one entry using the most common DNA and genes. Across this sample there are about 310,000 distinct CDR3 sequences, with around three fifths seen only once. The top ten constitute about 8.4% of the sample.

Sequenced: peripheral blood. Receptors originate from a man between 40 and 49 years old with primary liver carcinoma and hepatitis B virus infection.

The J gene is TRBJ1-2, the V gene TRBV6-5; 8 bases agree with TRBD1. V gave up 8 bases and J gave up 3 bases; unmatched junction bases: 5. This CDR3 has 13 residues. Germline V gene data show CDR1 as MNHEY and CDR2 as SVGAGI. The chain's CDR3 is CASRRGPDYGYTF. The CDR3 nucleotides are TGTGCCAGCCGCAGGGGGCCAGACTATGGCTACACCTTC.

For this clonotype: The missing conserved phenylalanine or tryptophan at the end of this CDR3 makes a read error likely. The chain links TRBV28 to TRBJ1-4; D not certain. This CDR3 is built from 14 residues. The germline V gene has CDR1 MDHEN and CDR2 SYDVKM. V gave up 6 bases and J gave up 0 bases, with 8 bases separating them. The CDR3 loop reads CASSDGSTNEKLFS. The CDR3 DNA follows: TGTGCCAGCAGCGACGGGTCAACTAATGAAAAACTGTTTTCT.

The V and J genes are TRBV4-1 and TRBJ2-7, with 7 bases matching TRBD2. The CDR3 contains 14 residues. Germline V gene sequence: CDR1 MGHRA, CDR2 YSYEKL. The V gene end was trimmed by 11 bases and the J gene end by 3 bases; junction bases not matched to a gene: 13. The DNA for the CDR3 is TGCGCCTGCAACCAAGATCCTAGCGGCTACGAGCAGTACTTC. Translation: CACNQDPSGYEQYF.

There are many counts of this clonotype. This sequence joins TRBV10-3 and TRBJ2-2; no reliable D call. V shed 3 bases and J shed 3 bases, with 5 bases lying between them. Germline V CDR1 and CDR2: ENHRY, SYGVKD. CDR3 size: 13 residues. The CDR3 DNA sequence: TGTGCCATCAGTGATACAGACACCGGGGAGCTGTTTTTT. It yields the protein CAISDTDTGELFF.

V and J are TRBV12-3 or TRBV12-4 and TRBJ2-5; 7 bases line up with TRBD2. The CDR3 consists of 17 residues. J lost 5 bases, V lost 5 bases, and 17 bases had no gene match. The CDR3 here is CASSLRTGGSRRETQYF. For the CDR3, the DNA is TGTGCCAGCAGTCTAAGGACTGGCGGGAGCCGGCGGGAGACCCAGTACTTC.

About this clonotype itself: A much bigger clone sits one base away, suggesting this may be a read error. Here the CDR3 DNA reads TGTGCCAGCAGTTCTCCCCCCGGGACAGGGGTCTATGGCTACGCCTTC. Its translation: CASSSPPGTGVYGYAF. The chain is built from TRBV12-3 or TRBV12-4 and TRBJ1-2; 10 nucleotides match TRBD1. The CDR3 is 16 amino acids.

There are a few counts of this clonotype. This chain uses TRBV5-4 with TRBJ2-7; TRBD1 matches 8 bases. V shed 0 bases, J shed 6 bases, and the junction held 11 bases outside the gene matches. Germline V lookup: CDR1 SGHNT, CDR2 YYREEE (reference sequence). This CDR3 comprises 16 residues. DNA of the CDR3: TGTGCCAGCAGCTTGGGGCCAGGACAGGGAGGCCTCGAGCAGTACTTC. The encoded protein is CASSLGPGQGGLEQYF. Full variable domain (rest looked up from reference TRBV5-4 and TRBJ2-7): ETGVTQSPTHLIKTRGQQVTLRCSSQSGHNTVSWYQQALGQGPQFIFQYYREEENGRGNFPPRFSGLQFPNYSSELNVNALELDDSALYLCASSLGPGQGGLEQYFGPGTRLTVT.

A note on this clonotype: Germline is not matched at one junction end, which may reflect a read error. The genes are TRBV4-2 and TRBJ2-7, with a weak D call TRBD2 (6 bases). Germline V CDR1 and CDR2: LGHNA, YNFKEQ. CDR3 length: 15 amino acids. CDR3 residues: CAGSQDRLDTNEQYF. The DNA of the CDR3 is TGTGCCGGCAGCCAAGATAGACTAGATACCAACGAGCAGTACTTC.

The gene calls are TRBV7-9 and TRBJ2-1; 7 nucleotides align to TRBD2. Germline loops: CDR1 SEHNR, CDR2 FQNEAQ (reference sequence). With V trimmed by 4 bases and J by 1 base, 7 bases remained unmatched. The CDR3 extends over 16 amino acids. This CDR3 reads CASSSVLALSYNEQFF. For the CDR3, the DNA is TGTGCCAGCAGCTCAGTACTAGCGCTGTCCTACAATGAGCAGTTCTTC. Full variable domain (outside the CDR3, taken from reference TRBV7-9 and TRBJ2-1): DTGVSQNPRHKITKRGQNVTFRCDPISEHNRLYWYRQTLGQGPEFLTYFQNEAQLEKSRLLSDRFSAERPKGSFSTLEIQRTEQGDSAMYLCASSSVLALSYNEQFFGPGTRLTVL.

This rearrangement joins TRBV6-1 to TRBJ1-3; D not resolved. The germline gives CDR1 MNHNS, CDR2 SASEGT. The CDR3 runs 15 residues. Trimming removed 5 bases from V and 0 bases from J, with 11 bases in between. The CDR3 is CASSQTLGSGNTIYF. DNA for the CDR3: TGTGCCAGCAGTCAAACATTGGGCTCTGGAAACACCATATATTTT.

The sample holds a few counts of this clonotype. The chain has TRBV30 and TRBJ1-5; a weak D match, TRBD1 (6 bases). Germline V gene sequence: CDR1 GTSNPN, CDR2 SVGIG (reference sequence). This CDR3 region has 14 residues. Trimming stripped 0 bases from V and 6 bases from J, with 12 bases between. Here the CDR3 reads CAWSVSGGPQPQHF. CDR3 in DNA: TGTGCCTGGAGTGTATCGGGGGGGCCTCAGCCCCAGCATTTT.

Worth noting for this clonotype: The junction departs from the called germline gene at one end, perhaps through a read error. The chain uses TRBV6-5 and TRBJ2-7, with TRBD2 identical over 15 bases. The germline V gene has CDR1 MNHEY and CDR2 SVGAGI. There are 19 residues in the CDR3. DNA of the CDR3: TGTGCCAGCAGTTACGCGGGGGGACTAGCGGGAGGCGGGACCTATGAGCAGTACTTC. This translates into CASSYAGGLAGGGTYEQYF.

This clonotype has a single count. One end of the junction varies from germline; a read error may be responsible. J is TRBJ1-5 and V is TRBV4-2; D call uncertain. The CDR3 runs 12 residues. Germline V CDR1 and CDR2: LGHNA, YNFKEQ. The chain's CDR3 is CASSHERQPQHF. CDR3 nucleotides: TGCGCCAGCAGCCATGAACGTCAGCCCCAGCATTTT.

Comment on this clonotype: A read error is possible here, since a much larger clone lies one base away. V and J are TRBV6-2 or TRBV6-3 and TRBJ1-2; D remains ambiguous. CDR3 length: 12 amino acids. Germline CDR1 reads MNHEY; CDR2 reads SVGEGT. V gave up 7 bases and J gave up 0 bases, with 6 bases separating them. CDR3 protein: CASTLTNYGYTF. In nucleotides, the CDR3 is TGTGCCAGCACCCTGACTAACTATGGCTACACCTTC.

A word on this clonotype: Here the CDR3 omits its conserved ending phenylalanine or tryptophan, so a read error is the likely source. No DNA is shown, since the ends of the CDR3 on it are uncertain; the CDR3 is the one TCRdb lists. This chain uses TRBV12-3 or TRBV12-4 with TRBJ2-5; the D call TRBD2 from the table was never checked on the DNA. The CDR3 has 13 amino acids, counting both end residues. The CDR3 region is CASSRSGTETKYL.

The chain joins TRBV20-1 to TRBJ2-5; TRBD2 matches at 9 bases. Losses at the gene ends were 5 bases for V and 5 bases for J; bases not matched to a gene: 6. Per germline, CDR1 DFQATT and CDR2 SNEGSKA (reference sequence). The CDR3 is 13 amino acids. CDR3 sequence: CSAGTSWGETQYF. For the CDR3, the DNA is TGCAGTGCTGGGACTAGCTGGGGGGAGACCCAGTACTTC.

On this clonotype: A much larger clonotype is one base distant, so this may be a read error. CDR3 in DNA: TGTGCCAGCAGCCAAGTTAGGACAAGGAGTTTTGAAGCTTTCTTT. It yields the protein CASSQVRTRSFEAFF. The chain links TRBV13 to TRBJ1-1; D possibly corresponds to TRBD1 (5 bases). V lost 5 bases and J 7 bases, leaving 20 bases between the germline ends. The CDR3 is 15 residues long. Germline V lookup: CDR1 PRHDT, CDR2 FYEKMQ (reference sequence).

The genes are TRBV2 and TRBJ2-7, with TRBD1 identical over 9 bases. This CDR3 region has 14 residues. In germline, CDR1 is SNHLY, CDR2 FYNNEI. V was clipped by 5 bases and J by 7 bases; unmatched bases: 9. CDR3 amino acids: CASSWDRVTREQYF. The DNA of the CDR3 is TGTGCCAGCAGTTGGGACAGGGTGACTCGGGAGCAGTACTTC.

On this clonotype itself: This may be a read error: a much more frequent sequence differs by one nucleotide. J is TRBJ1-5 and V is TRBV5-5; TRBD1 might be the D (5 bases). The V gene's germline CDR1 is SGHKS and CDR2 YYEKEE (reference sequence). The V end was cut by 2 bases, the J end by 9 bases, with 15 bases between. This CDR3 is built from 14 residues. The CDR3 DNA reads TGTGCCAGCAGCTTTGGAGGGGCTTGGGCGCCCCAGCATTTT. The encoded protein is CASSFGGAWAPQHF.

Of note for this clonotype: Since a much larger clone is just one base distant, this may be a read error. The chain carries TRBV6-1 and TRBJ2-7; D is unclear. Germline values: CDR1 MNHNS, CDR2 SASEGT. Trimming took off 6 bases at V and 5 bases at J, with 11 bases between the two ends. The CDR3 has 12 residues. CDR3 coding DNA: TGTGCCAGCAGGGATCCCGACAACGAGCAGTACTTC. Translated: CASRDPDNEQYF.

The CDR3 loop reads CASSLANKVNEQYF. The CDR3 DNA reads as TGTGCCAGCAGTTTAGCTAATAAGGTTAACGAGCAGTACTTC. V usage is TRBV28 and J usage is TRBJ2-7; D is ambiguous. Germline V gene sequence: CDR1 MDHEN, CDR2 SYDVKM. Trimming removed 2 bases at V and 5 bases at J, with 13 bases between. The CDR3 extends over 14 amino acids. The full variable domain, completed using reference TRBV28 and TRBJ2-7, is DVKVTQSSRYLVKRTGEKVFLECVQDMDHENMFWYRQDPGLGLRLIYFSYDVKMKEKGDIPEGYSVSREKKERFSLILESASTNQTSMYLCASSLANKVNEQYFGPGTRLTVT.

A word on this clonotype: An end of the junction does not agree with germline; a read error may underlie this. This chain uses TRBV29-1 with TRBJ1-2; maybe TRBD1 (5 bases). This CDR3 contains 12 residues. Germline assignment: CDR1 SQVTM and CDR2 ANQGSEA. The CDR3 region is CSVEDGAVSCTF. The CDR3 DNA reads TGCAGTGTTGAAGATGGGGCAGTTAGCTGCACCTTC.

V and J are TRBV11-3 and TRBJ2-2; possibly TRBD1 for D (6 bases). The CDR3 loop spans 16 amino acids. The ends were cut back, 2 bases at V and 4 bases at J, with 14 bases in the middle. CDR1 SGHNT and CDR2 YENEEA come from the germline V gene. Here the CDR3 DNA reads TGTGCCAGCAGCTTATTTGGGGCAGGGGTCACCGGGGAGCTGTTTTTT. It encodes CASSLFGAGVTGELFF.

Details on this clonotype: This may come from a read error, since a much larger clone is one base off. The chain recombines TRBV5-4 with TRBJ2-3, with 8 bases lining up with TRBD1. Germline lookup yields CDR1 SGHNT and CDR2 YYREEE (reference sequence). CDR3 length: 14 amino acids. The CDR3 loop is CASSLTLTGDMQYF. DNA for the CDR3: TGTGCCAGCAGCTTGACTCTGACAGGGGATATGCAGTATTTT.

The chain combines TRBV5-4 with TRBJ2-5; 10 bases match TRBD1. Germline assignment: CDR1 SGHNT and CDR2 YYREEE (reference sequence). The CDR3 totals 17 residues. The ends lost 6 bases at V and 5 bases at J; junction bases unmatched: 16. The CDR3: CASNLSGTGASGETQYF. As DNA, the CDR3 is TGTGCCAGCAACTTATCCGGGACAGGGGCCTCCGGGGAGACCCAGTACTTC.

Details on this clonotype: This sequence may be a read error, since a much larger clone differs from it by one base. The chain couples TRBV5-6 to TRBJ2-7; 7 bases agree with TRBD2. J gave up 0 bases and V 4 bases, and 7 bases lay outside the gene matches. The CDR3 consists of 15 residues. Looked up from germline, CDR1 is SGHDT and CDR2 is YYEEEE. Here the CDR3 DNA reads TGTGCCAGCAGCCCCCCGAGCGGGAACTCCTACGAGCAGTACTTC. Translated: CASSPPSGNSYEQYF.

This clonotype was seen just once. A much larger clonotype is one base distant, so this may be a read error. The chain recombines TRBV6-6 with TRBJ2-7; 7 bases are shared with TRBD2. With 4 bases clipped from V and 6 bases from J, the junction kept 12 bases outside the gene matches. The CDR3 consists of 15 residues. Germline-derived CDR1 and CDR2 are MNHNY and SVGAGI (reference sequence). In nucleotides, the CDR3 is TGTGCCAGCAGTTCCCTCGGGACTAAGGCTGGCGAGCAGTACTTC. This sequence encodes CASSSLGTKAGEQYF.

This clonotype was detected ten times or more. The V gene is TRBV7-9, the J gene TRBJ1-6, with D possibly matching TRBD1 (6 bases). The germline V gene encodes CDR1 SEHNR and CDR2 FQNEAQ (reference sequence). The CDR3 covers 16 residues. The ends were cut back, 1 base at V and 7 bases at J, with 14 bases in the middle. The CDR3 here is CASSLGQGTANSPLHF. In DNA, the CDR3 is TGTGCCAGCAGCTTAGGCCAGGGGACGGCGAATTCACCCCTCCACTTT.

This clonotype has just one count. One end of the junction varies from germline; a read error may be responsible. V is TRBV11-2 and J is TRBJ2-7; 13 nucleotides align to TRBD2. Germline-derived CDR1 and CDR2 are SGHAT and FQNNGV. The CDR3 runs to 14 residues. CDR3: CANSSGLAGVEQYF. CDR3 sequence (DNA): TGTGCCAACAGCTCTGGACTAGCGGGAGTCGAGCAGTACTTC.

DNA for the CDR3: TGTGCCAGCAGAAGTAGCGTAAGCACAGATACGCAGTATTTT. It codes for CASRSSVSTDTQYF. J is TRBJ2-3 and V is TRBV28, with D perhaps TRBD2 (5 bases). Trimming stripped 6 bases from V and 0 bases from J, with 10 bases between. CDR3 length: 14 residues. Germline V gene lookup returns CDR1 MDHEN and CDR2 SYDVKM.